Following are 24 T cell receptor beta chains from one sample sequenced in a study of shared clonotypes between healthy human individuals. Method: immunoSEQ multiplex PCR; TCRdb's copy keeps in-frame clones and lacks some. Here the sample spans about 680,000 clones, about 90% being singletons. Naive CD8 cells, CD45RO-negative and positively selected for CCR7, excluded terminally differentiated effector memory CD45RA+ cells. The sample was naive CD8+ T cells sorted from blood. The receptors here all came from a man aged 25-45 years in good health.

The chain uses TRBV7-9 and TRBJ2-1, with 7 bases identical to TRBD2. The CDR3 length is 16 residues. Trimming at V came to 5 bases and at J to 0 bases, leaving 7 bases not matched to a gene. Germline V CDR1 and CDR2: SEHNR, FQNEAQ (reference sequence). This chain's CDR3 is CASSRTGGGSYNEQFF. The CDR3 DNA reads as TGTGCCAGCAGCCGGACGGGCGGGGGCTCCTACAATGAGCAGTTCTTC.

The genes are TRBV21-1 and TRBJ2-5; no DNA check was done on the table's D call, TRBD2. TRBV21-1 corresponds to a pseudogene. This CDR3 contains 14 residues. CDR3 DNA: TGTGCCAGCAGCAGTAGCGGGGCTCAAGAGACCCAGTACTTC. The encoded protein is CASSSSGAQETQYF.

This chain links TRBV5-1 with TRBJ2-7; TRBD1 matches 8 bases. This CDR3 contains 15 residues. The junction had 10 bases not matched to a gene; V was cut back by 5 bases and J by 3 bases. Germline V gene data show CDR1 as SGHRS and CDR2 as YFSETQ. The CDR3 DNA reads as TGCGCCAGCAGTCTGAACGGACAGGGAAGCTACGAGCAGTACTTC. Protein product: CASSLNGQGSYEQYF.

J is TRBJ2-6 and V is TRBV5-1; weak D call: TRBD2 (5 bases). The CDR3 totals 16 residues. V shed 3 bases and J shed 0 bases, with 10 bases lying between them. The V gene's germline CDR1 is SGHRS and CDR2 YFSETQ. CDR3 protein: CASSSSGTSGANVLTF. Written as DNA, the CDR3 is TGCGCCAGCAGCTCAAGCGGAACCTCTGGGGCCAACGTCCTGACTTTC. The full variable domain, its missing parts supplied by reference TRBV5-1 and TRBJ2-6, is KAGVTQTPRYLIKTRGQQVTLSCSPISGHRSVSWYQQTPGQGLQFLFEYFSETQRNKGNFPGRFSGRQFSNSRSEMNVSTLELGDSALYLCASSSSGTSGANVLTFGAGSRLTVL.

The chain recombines TRBV30 with TRBJ1-1, with TRBD1 identical over 10 bases. Per germline, CDR1 GTSNPN and CDR2 SVGIG (reference sequence). The CDR3 is 15 amino acids. V lost 0 bases, J lost 5 bases, and 6 bases stayed unmatched. This chain's CDR3 is CAWSVTGTGATEAFF. In DNA, the CDR3 is TGTGCCTGGAGTGTAACTGGGACAGGGGCAACTGAAGCTTTCTTT.

J is TRBJ2-1 and V is TRBV7-8; 10 bases line up with TRBD1. In germline, CDR1 is SGHVS, CDR2 FQNEAQ. The V gene end was trimmed by 7 bases and the J gene end by 5 bases; junction bases not matched to a gene: 2. CDR3 length: 13 residues. This CDR3 reads CASKGTGDNEQFF. The CDR3 region has the DNA TGTGCCAGCAAAGGGACAGGGGACAATGAGCAGTTCTTC.

This clone was detected only once. This chain links TRBV9 with TRBJ2-7; D is uncertain. Trimming took off 3 bases at V and 7 bases at J, with 5 bases between the two ends. CDR3 length: 10 amino acids. Germline lookup yields CDR1 SGDLS and CDR2 YYNGEE. The CDR3 region is CASSGREQYF. The CDR3 DNA follows: TGTGCCAGCAGCGGTAGGGAGCAGTACTTC. The complete variable domain, with remaining parts taken from reference TRBV9 and TRBJ2-7, reads DSGVTQTPKHLITATGQRVTLRCSPRSGDLSVYWYQQSLDQGLQFLIQYYNGEERAKGNILERFSAQQFPDLHSELNLSSLELGDSALYFCASSGREQYFGPGTRLTVT.

The chain recombines TRBV28 with TRBJ2-7; 8 positions agree with TRBD1. Looked up from germline, CDR1 is MDHEN and CDR2 is SYDVKM. The CDR3 extends over 13 amino acids. V was clipped by 4 bases and J by 7 bases; unmatched bases: 6. CDR3 sequence: CASSWGQVREQYF. In DNA, the CDR3 is TGTGCCAGCAGTTGGGGACAGGTCAGGGAGCAGTACTTC.

This chain uses TRBV9 with TRBJ2-7; D ambiguous. This CDR3 region has 14 residues. Per germline, CDR1 SGDLS and CDR2 YYNGEE. The ends were cut back, 4 bases at V and 0 bases at J, with 11 bases in the middle. CDR3 region: CASSPWQGSYEQYF. The CDR3 DNA reads TGTGCCAGCAGCCCCTGGCAAGGCTCCTACGAGCAGTACTTC.

With regard to this clone: The same CDR3 can be traced to other DNA sequences in this sample. This chain links TRBV27 with TRBJ2-7; TRBD2 matches 8 bases. In germline, CDR1 is MNHEY, CDR2 SMNVEV (reference sequence). J was trimmed by 4 bases and V by 5 bases; bases with no gene match: 4. This CDR3 is 13 amino acids long. CDR3 protein: CASSSGRAYEQYF. The DNA for the CDR3 is TGTGCCAGCAGTAGCGGGAGAGCTTACGAGCAGTACTTC.

The genes are TRBV29-1 and TRBJ2-2; TRBD2 matches 7 bases. This CDR3 contains 17 residues. V was clipped by 0 bases and J by 3 bases; unmatched bases: 10. Germline CDR1 SQVTM, CDR2 ANQGSEA. The CDR3 nucleotides read TGCAGCGTTGAAGATCCCGAACTAGCGCCCGACACCGGGGAGCTGTTTTTT. Protein: CSVEDPELAPDTGELFF.

The CDR3 region is CASSDPGDYEQYF. CDR3 DNA sequence: TGTGCCAGCAGTGATCCAGGTGACTACGAGCAGTACTTC. V and J are TRBV2 and TRBJ2-7; the D is unclear. Germline-derived CDR1 and CDR2 are SNHLY and FYNNEI. CDR3 length: 13 residues. The ends were cut back, 3 bases at V and 3 bases at J, with 9 bases in the middle.

This clone appeared once. The chain has TRBV6-5 and TRBJ2-3; 8 bases are a match to TRBD2. Germline trimming cut 6 bases from V and 2 bases from J; bases unmatched to any gene: 7. Germline CDR1 MNHEY, CDR2 SVGAGI. The CDR3 sequence is 15 residues long. The CDR3 region is CASSFTSGFTDTQYF. The CDR3 DNA follows: TGTGCCAGCAGCTTTACTAGCGGATTCACAGATACGCAGTATTTT.

J is TRBJ2-2 and V is TRBV15, with no clear D. The CDR3 contains 14 residues. Germline V lookup: CDR1 LNHNV, CDR2 YYDKDF (reference sequence). Deletions cut 0 bases from V and 4 bases from J, with 6 bases between. CDR3 amino acids: CATSRDRVTGELFF. The DNA of the CDR3 is TGTGCCACCAGCAGAGATCGGGTCACCGGGGAGCTGTTTTTT.

The chain combines TRBV2 with TRBJ2-1; weak D call: TRBD2 (5 bases). V was cut by 1 base and J by 5 bases, with 9 bases left in between. Germline V CDR1 and CDR2: SNHLY, FYNNEI. The CDR3 spans 14 residues. CDR3 DNA: TGTGCCAGCAGTGAAGGGCTAGCCCACAATGAGCAGTTCTTC. It codes for CASSEGLAHNEQFF.

V usage is TRBV12-5 and J usage is TRBJ1-2; D not certain. Germline CDR1 and CDR2: LGHNT and FRNRAP. This CDR3 has 11 amino acids. V was trimmed by 10 bases and J by 8 bases, leaving 14 bases between them. In DNA, the CDR3 is TGTGCTATTACGGCGGGGATGGGCTACACCTTC. Amino acid sequence: CAITAGMGYTF.

This chain uses TRBV4-3 with TRBJ2-2; 7 positions agree with TRBD2. Looked up from germline, CDR1 is LGHNA and CDR2 is YSLEER. This CDR3 region has 20 residues. V lost 0 bases to trimming and J lost 4 bases; unmatched junction nucleotides: 17. The CDR3 coding sequence is TGCGCCAGCAGCCAAGATAGGGGCGGGGGAGGCGCCTTTGGCACCGGGGAGCTGTTTTTT. Translating it yields CASSQDRGGGGAFGTGELFF.

Turning to this clone: The same CDR3 arises from other DNA sequences in this sample as well. The chain is built from TRBV7-9 and TRBJ2-1, with a tentative D call TRBD2 (5 bases). V was cut by 3 bases and J by 7 bases, with 13 bases left in between. There are 14 residues in the CDR3. Germline V lookup: CDR1 SEHNR, CDR2 FQNEAQ (reference sequence). In DNA form, the CDR3 reads TGTGCCAGCAGCTTGGACTCTTTGGGGAATGAGCAGTTCTTC. Encoded protein: CASSLDSLGNEQFF.

The rearrangement joins TRBV4-1 to TRBJ2-7; 7 bases are shared with TRBD1. Germline CDR1 and CDR2: MGHRA and YSYEKL. The V segment lost 1 base and the J segment 2 bases; nucleotides outside the gene matches: 5. CDR3 size: 15 residues. The CDR3 DNA reads as TGCGCCAGCAGCCAAGCTGGACAGGAAACCTACGAGCAGTACTTC. It codes for CASSQAGQETYEQYF.

V gene TRBV30 combines with J gene TRBJ2-7; 7 positions match TRBD2. Germline V gene data show CDR1 as GTSNPN and CDR2 as SVGIG (reference sequence). With V trimmed by 4 bases and J by 2 bases, 8 bases remained unmatched. The CDR3 is made up of 14 amino acids. The CDR3 here is CAWNRLADPYEQYF. CDR3 in DNA: TGTGCCTGGAATCGGCTAGCGGACCCCTACGAGCAGTACTTC.

This rearrangement joins TRBV11-2 to TRBJ1-4, with D maybe TRBD1 (5 bases). CDR1 is SGHAT and CDR2 is FQNNGV in the germline V gene. Trimming cost V 3 bases and J 7 bases, with 12 bases left between them. The CDR3 spans 14 residues. CDR3 sequence: CASSFGGAGEKLFF. CDR3 bases: TGTGCCAGCAGCTTTGGTGGGGCGGGTGAAAAACTGTTTTTT. Supplemented by reference TRBV11-2 and TRBJ1-4, the full variable domain reads EAGVAQSPRYKIIEKRQSVAFWCNPISGHATLYWYQQILGQGPKLLIQFQNNGVVDDSQLPKDRFSAERLKGVDSTLKIQPAKLEDSAVYLCASSFGGAGEKLFFGSGTQLSVL.

V usage is TRBV28 and J usage is TRBJ2-2, with 7 positions matching TRBD2. This CDR3 is built from 16 residues. Germline assignment: CDR1 MDHEN and CDR2 SYDVKM. Trimming at V came to 3 bases and at J to 5 bases, leaving 9 bases not matched to a gene. The chain's CDR3 is CASSFRAAGVTGELFF. The CDR3 DNA is TGTGCCAGCAGTTTCAGGGCGGCGGGAGTGACCGGGGAGCTGTTTTTT.

The chain is built from TRBV5-6 and TRBJ2-7; 8 nucleotides align to TRBD1. CDR1 and CDR2 from the germline V gene are SGHDT and YYEEEE. The length of the CDR3 is 14 residues. V trimming: 4 bases; J trimming: 2 bases; junction bases outside the gene matches: 5. As DNA, the CDR3 is TGTGCCAGCAGCCTAAGGACAGGGCCCTACGAGCAGTACTTC. It specifies CASSLRTGPYEQYF. Full variable domain (rest looked up from reference TRBV5-6 and TRBJ2-7): DAGVTQSPTHLIKTRGQQVTLRCSPKSGHDTVSWYQQALGQGPQFIFQYYEEEERQRGNFPDRFSGHQFPNYSSELNVNALLLGDSALYLCASSLRTGPYEQYFGPGTRLTVT.

This CDR3 is CASSYSPPGSGYTF. CDR3 DNA sequence: TGTGCCAGCAGTTACTCGCCGCCAGGGTCGGGCTACACCTTC. This chain joins TRBV6-5 and TRBJ1-2, with D possibly being TRBD1 (5 bases). Germline V gene data show CDR1 as MNHEY and CDR2 as SVGAGI. The CDR3 is made up of 14 amino acids. Trimming took off 0 bases at V and 8 bases at J, with 13 bases between the two ends.